This TCR beta chain was found in a study of cytomegalovirus exposure and HLA in healthy donors. As concerns this clone: Its antigen is not known.

General observations from the study: Later analysis placed DRB1 highest and HLA-C lowest in TCR association rates, which differed by HLA locus. Trimming of TCR beta V- and J-genes showed a link, identified in a later analysis, to a missense DCLRE1C variant. Later on, an analysis tied approximately 17,000 TCR beta sequences to HLA alleles at 0.05 false discovery rate. Through in vitro validation, three CMV-associated chains were shown to be specific for CMV antigens.

The PCR used 60 Vbeta and 13 Jbeta primers. Sequenced by immunoSEQ multiplex PCR; TCRdb stores in-frame clones only, minus some. This sample has fewer than 85,000 clones; over 65% occur once, and the top ten carry about 9.1%. The CDR3 is 14 residues long. Germline V lookup: CDR1 SNHLY, CDR2 FYNNEI. The sequenced sample was PBMCs. The source of this sequence is a man in his forties or fifties in good health and CMV-seropositive. The chain recombines TRBV2 with TRBJ2-5; 11 positions match TRBD1. The DNA end is more similar to TRBJ2-7, so the J call may be wrong. CDR3 protein: CASSLGDRGTEQYF. The CDR3 region has the DNA TGTGCCAGCAGCTTGGGGGACAGGGGGACCGAGCAGTACTTC.